The next 8 T cell receptor beta chains were all read from a single sample in a study of blood T cell repertoires in COVID-19. Sequencing used immunoSEQ multiplex PCR; TCRdb keeps in-frame clones, though not all of them. In the table there are under 150,000 clones, around 81% of which are singletons. Sequencing was done on a sample of peripheral blood. Receptors were obtained from an older woman with active or convalescent COVID-19.

The chain recombines TRBV6-5 with TRBJ1-2; D not certain. From germline, CDR1 is MNHEY and CDR2 SVGAGI. Trimming shortened V by 6 bases and J by 2 bases, and 16 bases separated the two germline ends. The CDR3 loop spans 15 amino acids. Here the CDR3 DNA reads TGTGCCAGCAGCCGTTTCAAGGAGGGAAACTATGGCTACACCTTC. As protein: CASSRFKEGNYGYTF.

This clone appeared a few times. V is TRBV5-1 and J is TRBJ1-6; tentatively, D is TRBD1 (5 bases). Trimming shortened V by 4 bases and J by 8 bases, and 16 bases separated the two germline ends. CDR1 is SGHRS, CDR2 YFSETQ, per germline. The CDR3 loop spans 15 amino acids. CDR3 bases: TGCGCCAGCAGCCCGGAGGGAGGGACCTATTCACCCCTCCACTTT. As protein: CASSPEGGTYSPLHF.

V is TRBV10-3 and J is TRBJ1-4; TRBD1 aligns across 9 bases. The CDR3 length is 16 residues. Per germline, CDR1 ENHRY and CDR2 SYGVKD. V shed 2 bases, J shed 4 bases, and the junction held 5 bases outside the gene matches. CDR3 loop: CAISEGDREINEKLFF. The CDR3 region has the DNA TGTGCCATCAGTGAGGGGGACAGGGAAATTAATGAAAAACTGTTTTTT.

This clone was picked up one time. The chain combines TRBV18 with TRBJ2-2, with D maybe TRBD1 (5 bases). Trimming left V 3 bases short and J 7 bases short, with 9 bases between. The germline CDR1 and CDR2 sequences are KGHSH and LQKENI. The CDR3 runs to 13 residues. Here the CDR3 DNA reads TGTGCCAGCTCACCGGTCAGGGACGGGGAGCTGTTTTTT. Translation: CASSPVRDGELFF.

This chain connects TRBV6-6 to TRBJ1-6; no firm D call. Germline loops: CDR1 MNHNY, CDR2 SVGAGI (reference sequence). This CDR3 is built from 13 residues. V gave up 3 bases and J gave up 10 bases, with 10 bases separating them. CDR3 residues: CASSYPGYSPLHF. The CDR3 DNA sequence: TGTGCCAGCAGTTATCCCGGGTACTCACCCCTCCACTTT.

V gene TRBV5-1 combines with J gene TRBJ1-2; TRBD1 aligns across 9 bases. The junction had 6 bases not matched to a gene; V was cut back by 5 bases and J by 4 bases. The CDR3 has 14 amino acids. The germline V gene has CDR1 SGHRS and CDR2 YFSETQ. In DNA, the CDR3 is TGCGCCAGCAGAACAGGGGGCCTTTCCTATGGCTACACCTTC. It translates to CASRTGGLSYGYTF.

V gene TRBV7-9 combines with J gene TRBJ2-1, with 14 bases identical to TRBD2. Germline trimming cut 5 bases from V and 3 bases from J; bases unmatched to any gene: 6. Germline lookup yields CDR1 SEHNR and CDR2 FQNEAQ (reference sequence). There are 17 residues in the CDR3. CDR3: CASSPRGLAGGYNEQFF. The CDR3 DNA sequence: TGTGCCAGCAGCCCCCGCGGACTAGCGGGGGGCTACAATGAGCAGTTCTTC. Based on the CDR3 plus reference TRBV7-9 and TRBJ2-1, the full variable domain is DTGVSQNPRHKITKRGQNVTFRCDPISEHNRLYWYRQTLGQGPEFLTYFQNEAQLEKSRLLSDRFSAERPKGSFSTLEIQRTEQGDSAMYLCASSPRGLAGGYNEQFFGPGTRLTVL.

The chain employs TRBV5-6 and TRBJ2-7, with 10 bases matching TRBD2. Germline V gene data show CDR1 as SGHDT and CDR2 as YYEEEE. V lost 2 bases and J lost 0; bases outside the gene matches: 2. This CDR3 has 15 residues. The CDR3, as DNA: TGTGCCAGCAGCTTACTAGCGGGGATCTCCTACGAGCAGTACGTC. It specifies CASSLLAGISYEQYV.